This TCR beta chain was captured by sequencing in a study of spatial heterogeneity in lung cancer. Overall study context: In tumor regions TCR transcript counts correlated strongly with a matched bulk RNA-seq T cell module score. The study observed each unique TCR and UMI combination more than ten times on average in raw reads. The study, taken as a whole, reports: Nonsynonymous mutations, ubiquitous and regional, were tracked respectively by counts of ubiquitous and regional expanded TCRs. Among tumor T cells, estimated coverage was around 6.8% for alpha chains and roughly 13% for beta chains. Tumoral mutation counts were tracked by counts of expanded intratumoral alpha and beta TCRs.

This clonotype was detected only a few times. Its specificity is unknown. Time point described: sample taken at primary tumor resection. V shed 3 bases and J 2 bases; nucleotides not matched to a gene: 9. This CDR3 region has 16 residues. Germline loops: CDR1 DFQATT, CDR2 SNEGSKA (reference sequence). In TCRdb, the 5' RACE reads were re-called with MiXCR into one record per CDR3 protein. In the table there are some 4,100 distinct CDR3 sequences, approximately 11% of which are singletons. Sequences were derived from lung tumor tissue, sampled at surgery. The chain couples TRBV20-1 to TRBJ2-3, with 9 bases fitting TRBD1. The TCR was taken from a male donor with early-stage non-small cell lung cancer. As DNA, the CDR3 is TGCAGTGCTAGTAGGTCTGACAGGGGGACCACAGATACGCAGTATTTT. Its protein product is CSASRSDRGTTDTQYF.